This TCR beta chain was captured in a study of blood T cell repertoires in COVID-19 (dated by TCRdb to about 2020). Describing the broader study: Samples covering the acute and convalescent phases of COVID-19 were provided by collaborators in the United States, Italy and Spain. Where HLA class I and class II types were available, the types were taken from metadata supplied by the sample provider, not from assay-based typing. The prospective study material was composed of cDNA or gDNA derived from T cells, B-cell-depleted T cells, or PBMCs. Nearly every sample came with metadata listing a de-identified subject ID, COVID-19 status, age in years and sex. Deeply sampled blood TCRbeta repertoires from subjects exposed to, actively infected with, or recovered from COVID-19 were included in the dataset. A freely available public database, intended as a resource for researchers studying the immune response to SARS-CoV-2, is where the repertoires were released. The samples were drawn from two sources: the first 160 participants of the ongoing ImmuneRACE study, and 1,000 to 1,500 subjects contributed by 6 global collaborators. Study-level results and caveats: The amount of clinical and demographic metadata varied by source and participant and was provided uncurated.

About this clone: It has no known antigen specificity. It has no much larger one-base neighbor in the sample; base qualities were not kept.

Whole blood was collected in K2EDTA tubes by collaborating institutions according to the institutions' own protocols. For TCRbeta analysis, collaborators shipped samples in one of three forms: frozen whole blood, isolated PBMCs, or DNA extracted from either of those sample types. The immunoSEQ Assay, a bias-controlled multiplex PCR, was used to amplify TCRbeta CDR3 regions from genomic DNA. The study's processing was this. Within the assay, amplification of reference gene primers was used to estimate how many nucleated cells each sample contained. Sequence reads were collapsed and filtered to measure the absolute abundance of every unique TCRbeta CDR3 rearrangement. For each sample, productive Simpson clonality was calculated as the square root of Simpson's diversity index across productive rearrangements. This immuneACCESS table, as held by TCRdb, lists in-frame sequences with V and J called but not all clones. Of the missing ones, under half trace to an unresolved V gene in checked studies; the others have no known cause. Clone size and V and J calls were adopted from that table, with D and trimming inferred from the DNA. The sample records about 260,000 clones, about 85% of which are singletons. More than 10% of the sample is held by the ten biggest clonotypes.

This TCR was recovered from a human donor in a cohort sampled during active COVID-19. Sequences were obtained from peripheral blood.

The DNA reads as follows: TGTGCCAGCAGTGAAGACAGGATCGCCTACGAGCAGTACTTC. It specifies CASSEDRIAYEQYF. The receptor chain draws on TRBV2 and TRBJ2-7; TRBD1 is perhaps the D gene, given 5 matching bases. V and J are truncated by 1 base and 2 bases respectively, leaving an intervening sequence of 9 bases. For CDR1 and CDR2, the germline V gene lists SNHLY and FYNNEI. Taken from cysteine to phenylalanine, the CDR3 has 14 residues. The kept DNA is CDR3 alone, 42 bases in frame from the first base.